The 30 T cell receptor beta chains in this list originate from one sample, sequenced in a study of OX40 agonist ivuxolimab in advanced cancers. Library creation used the immunoSEQ multiplex PCR assay. TCRdb's version of the immuneACCESS table is confined to in-frame rearrangements and falls short of the full clone set. An unresolved V gene accounts for under half of the shortfall where checked; the remainder is of unknown origin. This sample is represented by about 53,000 clones; around 91% of them were singletons. The top ten clones comprise around 9.9% of the sample. Sequencing was performed on CD4+ or CD8+ T cells sorted from blood, taken in a trial of the OX40 agonist ivuxolimab. These receptors were taken from an adult with an advanced solid tumor such as melanoma, head and neck, liver or kidney cancer.

This chain uses TRBV5-5 with TRBJ1-1; possibly TRBD1 for D (5 bases). Germline V gene lookup returns CDR1 SGHKS and CDR2 YYEKEE (reference sequence). The CDR3 contains 15 residues. Trimming removed 0 bases at V and 4 bases at J, with 13 bases between. The CDR3 DNA reads as TGTGCCAGCAGCTTGGGATCCTCAGGGCTCACTGAAGCTTTCTTT. Its protein product is CASSLGSSGLTEAFF.

The chain carries TRBV19 and TRBJ2-3; possibly TRBD2 for D (6 bases). Germline values: CDR1 LNHDA, CDR2 SQIVND (reference sequence). This CDR3 has 14 amino acids. V lost 4 bases and J lost 0, with 8 bases in between. Written as DNA, the CDR3 is TGTGCCAGTAGTACGGGAGCCAGCACAGATACGCAGTATTTT. As protein: CASSTGASTDTQYF.

The rearrangement joins TRBV13 to TRBJ2-3; 10 nucleotides align to TRBD1. V lost 3 bases to trimming and J lost 0 bases; unmatched junction nucleotides: 3. This CDR3 is 16 amino acids long. CDR1 PRHDT and CDR2 FYEKMQ come from the germline V gene (reference sequence). In DNA form, the CDR3 reads TGTGCCAGCAGCTTGGACAGGGGGTATAGCACAGATACGCAGTATTTT. It is translated as CASSLDRGYSTDTQYF.

The V call is TRBV2, the J call TRBJ1-5; D is unresolved. CDR3 length: 12 residues. Trimming removed 4 bases from V and 7 bases from J, with 8 bases in between. Germline V gene data show CDR1 as SNHLY and CDR2 as FYNNEI. This chain's CDR3 is CASSGSGQPQHF. The CDR3 nucleotides read TGTGCCAGCAGTGGGTCGGGACAGCCCCAGCATTTT. Complete variable domain (other parts from reference TRBV2 and TRBJ1-5): EPEVTQTPSHQVTQMGQEVILRCVPISNHLYFYWYRQILGQKVEFLVSFYNNEISEKSEIFDDQFSVERPDGSNFTLKIRSTKLEDSAMYFCASSGSGQPQHFGDGTRLSIL.

The rearrangement joins TRBV5-1 to TRBJ2-1, with D unresolved. Germline lookup yields CDR1 SGHRS and CDR2 YFSETQ. V dropped 0 bases and J dropped 0 bases, with 7 bases sitting between them. The CDR3 totals 15 residues. In DNA form, the CDR3 reads TGCGCCAGCAGCTTGGGACAAAGCTCCTACAATGAGCAGTTCTTC. Amino acids: CASSLGQSSYNEQFF.

The chain combines TRBV2 with TRBJ2-5; D possibly corresponds to TRBD2 (5 bases). Trimming took 7 bases from V and 3 from J, leaving 12 bases between them. The CDR3 extends over 13 amino acids. Germline loops: CDR1 SNHLY, CDR2 FYNNEI. The CDR3 here is CASNPGFEETQYF. The CDR3 region has the DNA TGTGCCAGCAATCCGGGGTTTGAAGAGACCCAGTACTTC.

This chain uses TRBV9 with TRBJ1-2; D is unresolved. From germline, CDR1 is SGDLS and CDR2 YYNGEE. This CDR3 contains 12 residues. V was clipped by 3 bases and J by 4 bases, with 7 bases between them. The CDR3 spells CASSGGAYGYTF. CDR3 in DNA: TGTGCCAGCAGCGGGGGAGCCTATGGCTACACCTTC.

This rearrangement joins TRBV19 to TRBJ2-3; D ambiguous. V lost 9 bases, J lost 2 bases, and 6 bases lay in between. Germline lookup yields CDR1 LNHDA and CDR2 SQIVND (reference sequence). There are 11 residues in the CDR3. In DNA, the CDR3 is TGTGCCAGGAGCTTCACAGATACGCAGTATTTT. Its translation: CARSFTDTQYF.

The genes are TRBV29-1 and TRBJ2-1; 10 positions match TRBD2. Germline CDR1 reads SQVTM; CDR2 reads ANQGSEA. The CDR3 is made up of 15 amino acids. The ends lost 6 bases at V and 6 bases at J; junction bases unmatched: 11. CDR3 sequence (DNA): TGCAGCGTAAATCCCACTAGCGGGAACGCCAATGAGCAGTTCTTC. It specifies CSVNPTSGNANEQFF.

This chain links TRBV2 with TRBJ1-6, with 8 bases lining up with TRBD1. This CDR3 spans 14 amino acids. Germline V CDR1 and CDR2: SNHLY, FYNNEI. Trimming cost V 7 bases and J 10 bases; bases outside gene matches: 9. In nucleotides, the CDR3 is TGTGCCAGCACAAGCGGGACAGGACGCTCACCCCTCCACTTT. It encodes CASTSGTGRSPLHF.

The V gene is TRBV19, the J gene TRBJ2-3; 10 bases are shared with TRBD2. With V trimmed by 5 bases and J by 3 bases, 2 bases remained unmatched. Germline V gene lookup returns CDR1 LNHDA and CDR2 SQIVND (reference sequence). There are 14 residues in the CDR3. CDR3 protein: CASSASGGTDTQYF. CDR3 DNA sequence: TGTGCCAGTAGTGCTAGCGGGGGTACAGATACGCAGTATTTT.

The rearrangement links TRBV20-1 to TRBJ2-7, with 10 nucleotides matching TRBD2. The length of the CDR3 is 11 residues. Trimming cost V 4 bases and J 12 bases; bases outside gene matches: 6. CDR1 is DFQATT, CDR2 SNEGSKA, per germline (reference sequence). The CDR3 loop is CSATAGGGRYF. As DNA, the CDR3 is TGCAGTGCTACAGCGGGAGGGGGCCGGTACTTC.

A remark on this clone: The sample carries other DNA sequences with the same CDR3. This sequence joins TRBV18 and TRBJ2-3; no firm D call. There are 14 residues in the CDR3. Germline V lookup: CDR1 KGHSH, CDR2 LQKENI. Trimming cost V 3 bases and J 0 bases, with 7 bases left between them. This chain's CDR3 is CASSPSISTDTQYF. CDR3 nucleotides: TGTGCCAGCTCACCCTCTATCAGCACAGATACGCAGTATTTT.

This clone was seen just once. The rearrangement uses TRBV21-1 and TRBJ2-5; the table's D call, TRBD2, was not checked against the DNA. TRBV21-1 is recorded as a pseudogene. The CDR3 is made up of 15 amino acids. The CDR3: CASSNAGGQQETQYF. As DNA, the CDR3 is TGTGCCAGCAGCAACGCCGGCGGCCAACAAGAGACCCAGTACTTC.

The rearrangement links TRBV19 to TRBJ1-1; no firm D call. This CDR3 region has 14 residues. Trimming cost V 4 bases and J 1 base, with 10 bases left between them. Germline V gene data show CDR1 as LNHDA and CDR2 as SQIVND (reference sequence). CDR3 loop: CASSTRGTNTEAFF. CDR3 sequence (DNA): TGTGCCAGTAGTACGCGAGGAACGAACACTGAAGCTTTCTTT. The full variable domain, in which reference TRBV19 and TRBJ1-1 provide the parts outside the CDR3, is DGGITQSPKYLFRKEGQNVTLSCEQNLNHDAMYWYRQDPGQGLRLIYYSQIVNDFQKGDIAEGYSVSREKKESFPLTVTSAQKNPTAFYLCASSTRGTNTEAFFGQGTRLTVV.

The rearrangement links TRBV25-1 to TRBJ2-2; 8 bases are shared with TRBD1. This CDR3 region has 13 residues. Trimming cost V 10 bases and J 1 base; bases outside gene matches: 2. Germline CDR1 and CDR2: MGHDK and SYGVNS. The CDR3 region has the DNA TGTGCCACCAGGGGGCTGAACACCGGGGAGCTGTTTTTT. It is translated as CATRGLNTGELFF. Full variable domain (outside the CDR3, taken from reference TRBV25-1 and TRBJ2-2): EADIYQTPRYLVIGTGKKITLECSQTMGHDKMYWYQQDPGMELHLIHYSYGVNSTEKGDLSSESTVSRIRTEHFPLTLESARPSHTSQYLCATRGLNTGELFFGEGSRLTVL.

The rearrangement links TRBV25-1 to TRBJ2-7; D could derive from TRBD1 or TRBD2 (5 bases each). CDR3 length: 15 amino acids. Trimming shortened V by 3 bases and J by 0 bases, and 12 bases separated the two germline ends. Germline-derived CDR1 and CDR2 are MGHDK and SYGVNS. DNA for the CDR3: TGTGCCAGCAGTGAGGGACCCGAGAGCTCCTACGAGCAGTACTTC. It translates to CASSEGPESSYEQYF.

This clone was counted once. The chain uses TRBV2 and TRBJ2-3, with 7 bases that match TRBD2. The CDR3 runs to 14 residues. Germline loops: CDR1 SNHLY, CDR2 FYNNEI. V shed 8 bases and J 1 base; nucleotides not matched to a gene: 6. The CDR3 spells CASRRERGTDTQYF. Here the CDR3 DNA reads TGTGCCAGCCGGCGGGAGAGGGGCACAGATACGCAGTATTTT.

The J gene is TRBJ2-5, the V gene TRBV30, with 10 bases matching TRBD1. Germline V lookup: CDR1 GTSNPN, CDR2 SVGIG (reference sequence). V was pared by 1 base and J by 5 bases, with 4 bases of the junction left unmatched. This CDR3 has 14 amino acids. The CDR3 loop is CAWSEDRGLETQYF. In nucleotides, the CDR3 is TGTGCCTGGAGTGAAGACAGGGGGCTTGAGACCCAGTACTTC.

This clone was observed a handful of times. J is TRBJ2-5 and V is TRBV27, with TRBD2 matching 13 bases. Germline values: CDR1 MNHEY, CDR2 SMNVEV (reference sequence). The V gene end was trimmed by 5 bases and the J gene end by 4 bases; junction bases not matched to a gene: 4. This CDR3 is built from 15 residues. For the CDR3, the DNA is TGTGCCAGCAGTACCTGGACTAGCGGGGGAGAGACCCAGTACTTC. This encodes CASSTWTSGGETQYF.

CDR3 sequence reads: CASSSGGNTIYF. In DNA, the CDR3 is TGTGCCAGCAGCTCTGGTGGAAACACCATATATTTT. The chain carries TRBV7-2 and TRBJ1-3; D gene ambiguous. This CDR3 region has 12 residues. Germline assignment: CDR1 SGHTA and CDR2 FQGNSA. V was clipped by 4 bases and J by 3 bases, with 4 bases between them. Full variable domain (missing parts from reference TRBV7-2 and TRBJ1-3): GAGVSQSPSNKVTEKGKDVELRCDPISGHTALYWYRQSLGQGLEFLIYFQGNSAPDKSGLPSDRFSAERTGGSVSTLTIQRTQQEDSAVYLCASSSGGNTIYFGEGSWLTVV.

CDR3 sequence reads: CASSPGASGSRGNEQFF. CDR3 DNA sequence: TGCGCCAGCAGCCCCGGGGCTAGCGGGAGCCGGGGGAATGAGCAGTTCTTC. The J gene is TRBJ2-1, the V gene TRBV5-1, with TRBD2 matching 10 bases. The CDR3 is made up of 17 amino acids. CDR1 is SGHRS, CDR2 YFSETQ, per germline. The V and J ends lost 4 bases and 7 bases, in that order; junction bases with no gene match: 14. The full variable domain, rest sourced from reference TRBV5-1 and TRBJ2-1, is KAGVTQTPRYLIKTRGQQVTLSCSPISGHRSVSWYQQTPGQGLQFLFEYFSETQRNKGNFPGRFSGRQFSNSRSEMNVSTLELGDSALYLCASSPGASGSRGNEQFFGPGTRLTVL.

The J gene is TRBJ2-7, the V gene TRBV6-5, with 7 nucleotides matching TRBD1. This CDR3 is 15 amino acids long. With V trimmed by 6 bases and J by 1 base, 9 bases remained unmatched. Germline CDR1 is MNHEY and CDR2 is SVGAGI. The CDR3 here is CASRRQGTSSYEQYF. The CDR3 DNA reads TGTGCCAGCAGGCGACAGGGAACTAGTTCCTACGAGCAGTACTTC.

The rearrangement links TRBV27 to TRBJ1-5; D gene unclear. Per the germline V gene, CDR1 is MNHEY and CDR2 is SMNVEV (reference sequence). V was shortened by 1 base and J by 5 bases, with 6 bases between the two germline ends. The CDR3 loop spans 13 amino acids. The CDR3 here is CASSLWWDQPQHF. Written as DNA, the CDR3 is TGTGCCAGCAGTTTATGGTGGGATCAGCCCCAGCATTTT.

This chain joins TRBV21-1 and TRBJ2-3; the D call in the table, TRBD1, was not verified against the DNA. TRBV21-1 is described as a pseudogene. The CDR3 runs to 15 residues. CDR3 loop: CATTADRGSPDTQYF. In DNA, the CDR3 is TGTGCCACCACCGCGGACAGGGGGTCTCCAGATACGCAGTATTTT.

The chain recombines TRBV5-1 with TRBJ2-3; TRBD1 is a possible D gene (5 bases). The V end was cut by 1 base, the J end by 3 bases, with 9 bases between. The CDR3 length is 14 residues. The V gene's germline CDR1 is SGHRS and CDR2 YFSETQ. The CDR3 DNA is TGCGCCAGCAGCTTGCCAGGGTCGACAGATACGCAGTATTTT. Translated, it gives CASSLPGSTDTQYF.

This clone was found once. The chain combines TRBV18 with TRBJ2-5; tentatively, D is TRBD1 (6 bases). V shed 5 bases and J shed 2 bases, with 15 bases lying between them. Germline V gene sequence: CDR1 KGHSH, CDR2 LQKENI. The CDR3 is made up of 15 amino acids. In DNA, the CDR3 is TGTGCCAGCTCAACAGGGTTAACCCTTCAAGAGACCCAGTACTTC. Translated: CASSTGLTLQETQYF. Combining the CDR3 with reference TRBV18 and TRBJ2-5 gives the whole variable domain NAGVMQNPRHLVRRRGQEARLRCSPMKGHSHVYWYRQLPEEGLKFMVYLQKENIIDESGMPKERFSAEFPKEGPSILRIQQVVRGDSAAYFCASSTGLTLQETQYFGPGTRLLVL.

On this clone: The junction differs from germline at one of its ends, possibly a read error. The CDR3 bases are TGTGCCTGGCGTTCAACCAATGAAAAACTGTTTTTT. Translation: CAWRSTNEKLFF. This chain links TRBV30 with TRBJ1-4; unclear D gene. CDR1 GTSNPN and CDR2 SVGIG come from the germline V gene (reference sequence). The length of the CDR3 is 12 residues.

This chain links TRBV10-3 with TRBJ2-5; 8 bases match TRBD2. In germline, CDR1 is ENHRY, CDR2 SYGVKD. The junction had 1 base not matched to a gene; V was cut back by 2 bases and J by 2 bases. There are 14 residues in the CDR3. The CDR3 DNA reads as TGTGCCATCAGTGAGGCTAGCGGGCAAGAGACCCAGTACTTC. Translated: CAISEASGQETQYF.

This clone turned up a few times. The chain combines TRBV15 with TRBJ2-3, with D unclear. CDR3 length equals 15 residues. Trimming removed 0 bases at V and 1 base at J, with 8 bases between. Germline CDR1 is LNHNV and CDR2 is YYDKDF (reference sequence). CDR3 bases: TGTGCCACCAGCAGAGATTCGGAAGGCACAGATACGCAGTATTTT. This sequence encodes CATSRDSEGTDTQYF.